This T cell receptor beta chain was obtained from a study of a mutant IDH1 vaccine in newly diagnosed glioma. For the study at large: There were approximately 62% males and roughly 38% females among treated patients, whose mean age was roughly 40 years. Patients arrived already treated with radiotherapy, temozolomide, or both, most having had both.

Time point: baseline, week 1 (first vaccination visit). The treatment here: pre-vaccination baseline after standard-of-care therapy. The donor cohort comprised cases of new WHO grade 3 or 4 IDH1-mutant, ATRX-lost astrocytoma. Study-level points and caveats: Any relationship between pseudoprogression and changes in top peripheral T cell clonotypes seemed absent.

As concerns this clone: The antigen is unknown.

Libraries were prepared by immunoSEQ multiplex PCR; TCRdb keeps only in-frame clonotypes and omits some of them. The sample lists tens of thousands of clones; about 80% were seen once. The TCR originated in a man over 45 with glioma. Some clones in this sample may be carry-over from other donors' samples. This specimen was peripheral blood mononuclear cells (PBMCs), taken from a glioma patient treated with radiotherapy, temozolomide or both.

CDR3: CASRGTGTGVHGYTF. The DNA of the CDR3 is TGTGCCAGCAGGGGAACCGGGACAGGGGTGCATGGCTACACCTTC. V is TRBV9 and J is TRBJ1-2; 10 nucleotides match TRBD1. The CDR3 length is 15 residues. The germline gives CDR1 SGDLS, CDR2 YYNGEE. The junction had 10 bases not matched to a gene; V was cut back by 5 bases and J by 6 bases. Full variable domain (rest looked up from reference TRBV9 and TRBJ1-2): DSGVTQTPKHLITATGQRVTLRCSPRSGDLSVYWYQQSLDQGLQFLIQYYNGEERAKGNILERFSAQQFPDLHSELNLSSLELGDSALYFCASRGTGTGVHGYTFGSGTRLTVV.